These 10 T cell receptor beta chains were all obtained from the same sample, sequenced in a study of PD-L1 blockade in urothelial cancer (TCRdb year 2017). Receptors were amplified or captured by the immunoSEQ multiplex PCR assay. Sourced from immuneACCESS, this table was stored by TCRdb with only in-frame sequences that have V and J called. A share of the clones is absent; for the studies checked, an unresolved V gene accounts for under half, and the remainder has no known explanation. The sample table shows fewer than 60,000 clones, and about four fifths are seen once. The top ten clonotypes cover approximately 1.3% of the sample. Per the publication, the time point label means: pretreatment peripheral blood. The sequenced sample was PBMCs, obtained around atezolizumab (anti-PD-L1) treatment. These receptors all come from a man aged 50 or older with urothelial cancer.

The rearrangement uses TRBV5-1 and TRBJ2-5; 11 bases match TRBD1. Germline CDR1 SGHRS, CDR2 YFSETQ. The CDR3 has 17 amino acids. V trimming: 0 bases; J trimming: 4 bases; junction bases outside the gene matches: 8. The CDR3 bases are TGCGCCAGCAGCTTGGGGACAGGGGGCGTGTGGAGAGAGACCCAGTACTTC. This codes for CASSLGTGGVWRETQYF.

The V call is TRBV6-1, the J call TRBJ2-1; 11 nucleotides match TRBD2. The CDR3 is 15 residues long. J was trimmed by 12 bases and V by 7 bases; bases with no gene match: 14. Per germline, CDR1 MNHNS and CDR2 SASEGT. The CDR3 loop is CASNSGTSGTGRQFF. DNA of the CDR3: TGTGCCAGCAATAGTGGGACTAGCGGTACGGGTCGGCAGTTCTTC.

The CDR3 spells CASSSPTGKNTEAFF. For the CDR3, the DNA is TGTGCCAGCAGTTCCCCGACAGGGAAGAACACTGAAGCTTTCTTT. The chain is built from TRBV6-5 and TRBJ1-1; the match to TRBD1 covers 7 bases. CDR1 is MNHEY and CDR2 is SVGAGI in the germline V gene. The length of the CDR3 is 15 residues. The trim removed 4 bases at V and 1 base at J, leaving 6 bases unmatched.

This clone was counted only a few times. The genes are TRBV6-1 and TRBJ2-7; D may be TRBD1 (6 bases). This CDR3 spans 15 amino acids. The germline gives CDR1 MNHNS, CDR2 SASEGT. V was clipped by 6 bases and J by 2 bases, with 17 bases between them. Here the CDR3 reads CASSIDRLRTYEQYF. The CDR3 DNA sequence: TGTGCCAGCAGCATTGACAGGTTACGGACCTACGAGCAGTACTTC.

Here the CDR3 reads CASSLDNWLAGPLEYNEQFF. The CDR3 DNA sequence: TGTGCCAGCAGCTTAGATAATTGGCTAGCGGGGCCTCTTGAGTACAATGAGCAGTTCTTC. V gene TRBV11-2 combines with J gene TRBJ2-1, with 9 bases fitting TRBD2. Losses at the gene ends were 0 bases for V and 4 bases for J; bases not matched to a gene: 16. The germline CDR1 and CDR2 sequences are SGHAT and FQNNGV. This CDR3 comprises 20 residues.

This chain uses TRBV9 with TRBJ2-7; D ambiguous. V gave up 0 bases and J gave up 0 bases, with 10 bases separating them. The CDR3 totals 15 residues. Germline loops: CDR1 SGDLS, CDR2 YYNGEE. The chain's CDR3 is CASSVAGADSYEQYF. As DNA, the CDR3 is TGTGCCAGCAGCGTAGCCGGTGCGGACTCCTACGAGCAGTACTTC. Full variable domain (rest looked up from reference TRBV9 and TRBJ2-7): DSGVTQTPKHLITATGQRVTLRCSPRSGDLSVYWYQQSLDQGLQFLIQYYNGEERAKGNILERFSAQQFPDLHSELNLSSLELGDSALYFCASSVAGADSYEQYFGPGTRLTVT.

In this sample, this clone turned up a few times. The chain is built from TRBV7-6 and TRBJ1-1; 8 positions agree with TRBD1. The CDR3 extends over 17 amino acids. V lost 1 base and J lost 0; bases outside the gene matches: 7. The V gene's germline CDR1 is SGHVS and CDR2 FNYEAQ. CDR3 protein: CASSLVDRGRMNTEAFF. DNA of the CDR3: TGTGCCAGCAGCTTAGTAGACAGGGGCCGTATGAACACTGAAGCTTTCTTT.

The rearrangement joins TRBV7-2 to TRBJ2-2; D possibly corresponds to TRBD2 (7 bases). Trimming shortened V by 3 bases and J by 1 base, and 12 bases separated the two germline ends. This CDR3 region has 16 residues. Germline lookup yields CDR1 SGHTA and CDR2 FQGNSA. The CDR3 DNA reads as TGTGCCAGCAGCTTGGTGGGAGGGGGGAACACCGGGGAGCTGTTTTTT. Residues: CASSLVGGGNTGELFF.

The gene calls are TRBV30 and TRBJ2-5, with 11 bases fitting TRBD2. J lost 2 bases, V lost 3 bases, and 5 bases had no gene match. The CDR3 length is 15 residues. Germline V gene sequence: CDR1 GTSNPN, CDR2 SVGIG (reference sequence). This chain's CDR3 is CAWSISGRVQETQYF. As DNA, the CDR3 is TGTGCCTGGAGCATTAGCGGGAGGGTACAAGAGACCCAGTACTTC.

J is TRBJ2-3 and V is TRBV27; no clear D. CDR3 length: 13 residues. CDR1 is MNHEY, CDR2 SMNVEV, per germline (reference sequence). Trimming pared 5 bases from V and 5 bases from J, leaving 11 bases between. The CDR3: CASSPINQDTQYF. The CDR3 DNA reads TGTGCCAGCAGTCCTATCAACCAAGATACGCAGTATTTT.